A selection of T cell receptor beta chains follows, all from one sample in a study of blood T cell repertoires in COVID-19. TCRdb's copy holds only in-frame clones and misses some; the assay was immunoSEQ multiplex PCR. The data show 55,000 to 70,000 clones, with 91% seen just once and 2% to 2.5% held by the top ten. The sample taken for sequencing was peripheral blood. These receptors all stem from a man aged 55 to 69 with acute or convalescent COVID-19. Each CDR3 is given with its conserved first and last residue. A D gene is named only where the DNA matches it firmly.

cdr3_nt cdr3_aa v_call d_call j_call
TGCGCCAGCAGCCCTGACAGGGGCGGCACTGAAGCTTTCTTT CASSPDRGGTEAFF TRBV4-3 TRBD1 TRBJ1-1
TGTGCCAGCAGCCTAGGCGGTAGCGGGAGGTGGAGCACAGATACGCAGTATTTT CASSLGGSGRWSTDTQYF TRBV5-4 TRBD2 TRBJ2-3
TGTGCCAGCAGCCCCAACAGGGTTGGGGCAGATACGCAGTATTTT CASSPNRVGADTQYF TRBV11-2 . TRBJ2-3
TGTGCCAGCAGCTTGGCCCTCCTTGGCAGGGGGCGTAACGAGCAGTACTTC CASSLALLGRGRNEQYF TRBV5-6 TRBD1 TRBJ2-7
TGTGCCAGCAGTTTGCTCAGGGACGTCCTGACTTTC CASSLLRDVLTF TRBV28 . TRBJ2-6
TGTGCCAGCAGTGACCGGGGACAGCTAACTTACGAGCAGTACTTC CASSDRGQLTYEQYF TRBV6-1 TRBD1 TRBJ2-7
TGTGCCATCAGGGCGGGTAGCGGGAGTAGCTCCTACAATGAGCAGTTCTTC CAIRAGSGSSSYNEQFF TRBV10-3 TRBD2 TRBJ2-1
TGCGCCAGCAGCTTGGGGCTAGCGGGAAGGGGTGCGGAGACCCAGTACTTC CASSLGLAGRGAETQYF TRBV5-1 TRBD2 TRBJ2-5
TGTGCCAGCAGCGCAGGACTAGCCGAGTACTACAATGAGCAGTTCTTC CASSAGLAEYYNEQFF TRBV9 TRBD2 TRBJ2-1
TGTGCCAGCAGCTTAAATCCAGGGCTCAATCAGCCCCAGCATTTT CASSLNPGLNQPQHF TRBV11-1 . TRBJ1-5
TGTGCCAGCCACCCCACAGGGGGCACAGGGTACGAGCAGTACTTC CASHPTGGTGYEQYF TRBV6-5 TRBD1 TRBJ2-7
TGTGCCTGGAAGATAGAACAGGGGGACAACGAGCAGTACTTC CAWKIEQGDNEQYF TRBV30 TRBD1 TRBJ2-7
TGTGCCAGTGGAAGGACAGGGGGCGCGGAGACCCAGTACTTC CASGRTGGAETQYF TRBV19 TRBD1 TRBJ2-5
TGTGCCAGCAGCCAAGAACGGGGACTAGCGGGAGACGCCTACAATGAGCAGTTCTTC CASSQERGLAGDAYNEQFF TRBV4-2 TRBD2 TRBJ2-1
TGTGCCAGTAGTGGGGGACTCCGAGAGACCCAGTACTTC CASSGGLRETQYF TRBV19 . TRBJ2-5
TGTGCCAGCAGACCAGACAGCTTAAAAACCTACGAGCAGTACTTC CASRPDSLKTYEQYF TRBV5-4 . TRBJ2-7
TGCGCCAGCAGCGCTAACTCCCCAAGGAGCTCCTACGAGCAGTACTTC CASSANSPRSSYEQYF TRBV5-1 . TRBJ2-7
TGTGCCAGTAGGTCTCCCCGAACAGGGTTCAAGAGGGATACGCAGTATTTT CASRSPRTGFKRDTQYF TRBV19 . TRBJ2-3
TGTGCCAGTAGTACTCCGGGACAGGGAGGCTATGGCTACACCTTC CASSTPGQGGYGYTF TRBV19 TRBD1 TRBJ1-2
TGTGCCAGCAGCTTAACCCCCGGGAGTCAGTACTTC CASSLTPGSQYF TRBV7-6 . TRBJ2-7
TGTGCCTGGAGTCGACAGGGGGCAGACTATGGCTACACCTTC CAWSRQGADYGYTF TRBV30 TRBD1 TRBJ1-2